This TCR beta chain originates from a study of Ad26.COV2.S vaccination and SARS-CoV-2 variants. Study observations and caveats: Possible underestimation of total T cell responses by the TCR breadth and depth analyses was noted. Higher spike-specific TCR breadth was found in vaccine recipients than in placebo recipients.

The CDR3 is 17 amino acids. From germline, CDR1 is SGDLS and CDR2 YYNGEE. The junction had 8 bases not matched to a gene; V was cut back by 2 bases and J by 3 bases. In regard to this clone: The antigen is unknown.

Generated by immunoSEQ multiplex PCR, the TCRdb table keeps only in-frame clones and is missing some. Of over 250,000 clones in the sample, roughly 86% were seen once. Treatment of the sample: some 20 received Ad26.COV2.S at low or high dose, single or two shots; about 5 received placebo; per-sample allocation not given. Specimens were obtained on day 63 following the first vaccine or placebo injection. An Ad26 vector expressing Wuhan-strain SARS-CoV-2 spike served as the vaccine. The sequence was obtained from a person between 18 and 65 years old who received the Ad26.COV2.S COVID-19 vaccine or a placebo. This chain joins TRBV9 and TRBJ1-1, with 12 positions matching TRBD1. The material sequenced was peripheral blood, taken in a trial of Ad26.COV2.S vaccine versus placebo. CDR3 bases: TGTGCCAGCAGCGTCCGGGACAGGGGGCGGCTTGACACTGAAGCTTTCTTT. Protein product: CASSVRDRGRLDTEAFF.